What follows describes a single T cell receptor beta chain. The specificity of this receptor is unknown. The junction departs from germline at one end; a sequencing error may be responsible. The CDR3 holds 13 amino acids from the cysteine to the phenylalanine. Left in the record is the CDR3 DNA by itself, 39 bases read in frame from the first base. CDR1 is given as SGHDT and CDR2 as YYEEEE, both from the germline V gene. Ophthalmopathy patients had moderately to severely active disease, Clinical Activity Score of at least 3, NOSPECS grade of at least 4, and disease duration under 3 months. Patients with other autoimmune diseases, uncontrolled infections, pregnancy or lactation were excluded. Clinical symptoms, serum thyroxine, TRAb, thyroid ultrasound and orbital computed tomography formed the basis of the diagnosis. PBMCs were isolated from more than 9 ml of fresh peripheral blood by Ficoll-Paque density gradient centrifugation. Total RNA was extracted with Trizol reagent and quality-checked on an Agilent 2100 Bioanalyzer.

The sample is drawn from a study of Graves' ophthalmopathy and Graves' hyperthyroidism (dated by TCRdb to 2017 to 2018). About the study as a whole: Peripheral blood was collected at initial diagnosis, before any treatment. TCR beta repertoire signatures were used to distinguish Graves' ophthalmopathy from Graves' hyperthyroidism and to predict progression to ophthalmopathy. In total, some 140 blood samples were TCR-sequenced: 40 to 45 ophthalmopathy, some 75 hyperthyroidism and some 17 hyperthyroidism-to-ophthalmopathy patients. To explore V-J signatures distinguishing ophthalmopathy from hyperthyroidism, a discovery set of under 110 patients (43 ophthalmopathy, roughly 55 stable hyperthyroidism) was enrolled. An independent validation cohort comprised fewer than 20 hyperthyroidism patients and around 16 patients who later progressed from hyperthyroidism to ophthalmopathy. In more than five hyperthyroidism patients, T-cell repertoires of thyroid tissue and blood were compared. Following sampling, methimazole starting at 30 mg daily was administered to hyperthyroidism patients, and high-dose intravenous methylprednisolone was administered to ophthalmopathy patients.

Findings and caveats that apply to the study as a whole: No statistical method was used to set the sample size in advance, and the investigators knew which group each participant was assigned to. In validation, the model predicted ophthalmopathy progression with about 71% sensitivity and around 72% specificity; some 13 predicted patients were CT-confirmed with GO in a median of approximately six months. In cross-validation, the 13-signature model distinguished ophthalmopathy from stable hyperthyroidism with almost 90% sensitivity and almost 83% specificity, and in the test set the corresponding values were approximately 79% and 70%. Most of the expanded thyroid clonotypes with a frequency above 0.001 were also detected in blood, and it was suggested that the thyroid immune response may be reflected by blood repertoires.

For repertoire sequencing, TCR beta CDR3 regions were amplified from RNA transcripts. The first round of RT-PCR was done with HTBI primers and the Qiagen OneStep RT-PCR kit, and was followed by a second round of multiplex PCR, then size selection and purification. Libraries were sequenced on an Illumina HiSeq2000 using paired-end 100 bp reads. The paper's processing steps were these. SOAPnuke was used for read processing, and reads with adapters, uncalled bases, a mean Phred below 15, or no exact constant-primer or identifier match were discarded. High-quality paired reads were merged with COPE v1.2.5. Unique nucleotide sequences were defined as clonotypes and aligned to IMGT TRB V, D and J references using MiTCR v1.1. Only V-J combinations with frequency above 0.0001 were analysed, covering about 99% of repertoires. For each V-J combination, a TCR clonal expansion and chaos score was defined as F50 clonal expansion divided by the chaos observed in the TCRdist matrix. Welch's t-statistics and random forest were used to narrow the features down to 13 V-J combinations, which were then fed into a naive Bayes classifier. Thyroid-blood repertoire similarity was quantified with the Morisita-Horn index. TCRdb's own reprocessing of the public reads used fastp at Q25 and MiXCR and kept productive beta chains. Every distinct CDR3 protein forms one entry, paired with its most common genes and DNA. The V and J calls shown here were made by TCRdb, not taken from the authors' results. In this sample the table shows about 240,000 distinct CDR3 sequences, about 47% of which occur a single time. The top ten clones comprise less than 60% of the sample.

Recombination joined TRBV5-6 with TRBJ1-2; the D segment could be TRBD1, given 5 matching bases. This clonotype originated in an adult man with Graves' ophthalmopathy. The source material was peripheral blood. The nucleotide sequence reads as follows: TGCGCCAGCAGCTTGGCCGGGGCCGAGGGCTACACCTTC. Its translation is CASSLAGAEGYTF.